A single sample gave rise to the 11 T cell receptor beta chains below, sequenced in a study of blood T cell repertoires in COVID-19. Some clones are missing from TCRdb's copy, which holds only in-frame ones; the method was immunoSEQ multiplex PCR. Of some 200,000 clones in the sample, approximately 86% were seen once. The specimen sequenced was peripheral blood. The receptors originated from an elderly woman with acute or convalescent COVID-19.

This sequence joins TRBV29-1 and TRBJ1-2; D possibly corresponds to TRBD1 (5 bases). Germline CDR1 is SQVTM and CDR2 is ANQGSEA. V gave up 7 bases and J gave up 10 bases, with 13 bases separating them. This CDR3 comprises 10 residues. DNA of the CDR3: TGCAGCGCCGGGGGGTCTTACTACACCTTC. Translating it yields CSAGGSYYTF.

CDR3 nucleotide sequence: TGTGCCAGTAGTAACGAGCGGGGGGGCACAGATACGCAGTATTTT. Encoded protein: CASSNERGGTDTQYF. The V and J genes are TRBV19 and TRBJ2-3; 9 bases are shared with TRBD2. The CDR3 contains 15 residues. V shed 4 bases and J 1 base; nucleotides not matched to a gene: 3. CDR1 LNHDA and CDR2 SQIVND come from the germline V gene (reference sequence).

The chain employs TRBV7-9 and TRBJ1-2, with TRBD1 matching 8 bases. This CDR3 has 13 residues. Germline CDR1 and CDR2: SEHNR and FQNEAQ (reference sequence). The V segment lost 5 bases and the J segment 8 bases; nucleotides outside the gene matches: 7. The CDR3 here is CASSKDRVTGYTF. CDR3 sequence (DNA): TGTGCCAGCAGCAAGGACAGGGTAACCGGCTACACCTTC.

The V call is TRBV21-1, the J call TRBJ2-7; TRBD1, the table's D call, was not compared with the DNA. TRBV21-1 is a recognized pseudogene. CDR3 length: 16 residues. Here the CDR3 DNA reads TGTGCCAGCAGCAAAGACCGACAGGGTCCGGGCTACGAGCAGTACTTC. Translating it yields CASSKDRQGPGYEQYF.

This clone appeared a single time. CDR3 coding DNA: TGTGCCAGCAGCCAAACGATCGGGGATTATGGCTACACCTTC. Translating gives CASSQTIGDYGYTF. This sequence joins TRBV14 and TRBJ1-2; D remains ambiguous. The length of the CDR3 is 14 residues. CDR1 and CDR2 (germline): SGHDN, FVKESK. V was clipped by 2 bases and J by 5 bases, with 12 bases between them.

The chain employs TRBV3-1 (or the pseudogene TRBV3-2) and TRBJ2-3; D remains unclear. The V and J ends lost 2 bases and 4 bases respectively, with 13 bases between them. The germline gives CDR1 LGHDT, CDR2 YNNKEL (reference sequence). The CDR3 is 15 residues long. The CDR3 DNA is TGTGCCAGCAGCCAAAATTGGCTGGCTTCAGATACGCAGTATTTT. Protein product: CASSQNWLASDTQYF.

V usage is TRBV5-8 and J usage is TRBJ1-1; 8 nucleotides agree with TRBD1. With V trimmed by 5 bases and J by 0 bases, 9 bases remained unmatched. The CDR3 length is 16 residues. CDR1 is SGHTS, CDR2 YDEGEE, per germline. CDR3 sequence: CASRPKTGAMNTEAFF. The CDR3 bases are TGTGCCAGCAGACCAAAGACAGGGGCCATGAACACTGAAGCTTTCTTT.

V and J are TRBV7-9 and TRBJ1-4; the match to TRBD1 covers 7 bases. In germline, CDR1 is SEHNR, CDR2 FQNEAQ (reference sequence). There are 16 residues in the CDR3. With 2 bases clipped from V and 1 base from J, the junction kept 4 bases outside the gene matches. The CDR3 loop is CASSLRGDRTNEKLFF. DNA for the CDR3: TGTGCCAGCAGCTTACGAGGGGACAGAACTAATGAAAAACTGTTTTTT.

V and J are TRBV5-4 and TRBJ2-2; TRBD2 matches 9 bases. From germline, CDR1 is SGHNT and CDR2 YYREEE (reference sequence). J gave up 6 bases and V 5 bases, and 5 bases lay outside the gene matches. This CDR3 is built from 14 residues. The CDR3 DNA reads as TGTGCCAGCAGGTTAGCGGGAGTGGCCGGGGAGCTGTTTTTT. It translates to CASRLAGVAGELFF.

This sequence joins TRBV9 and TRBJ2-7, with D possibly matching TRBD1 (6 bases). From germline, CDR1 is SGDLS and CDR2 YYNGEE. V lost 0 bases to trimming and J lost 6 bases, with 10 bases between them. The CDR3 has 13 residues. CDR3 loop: CASSVDRATEQYF. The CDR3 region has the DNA TGTGCCAGCAGCGTAGACAGGGCCACCGAGCAGTACTTC.

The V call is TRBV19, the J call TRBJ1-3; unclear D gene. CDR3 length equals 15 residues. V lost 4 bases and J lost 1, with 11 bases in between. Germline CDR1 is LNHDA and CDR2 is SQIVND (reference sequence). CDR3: CASSTTRGSGNTIYF. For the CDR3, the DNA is TGTGCCAGTAGTACGACGAGAGGATCTGGAAACACCATATATTTT.